The 3 T cell receptor beta chains listed next were all sequenced from one sample in a study of cytomegalovirus exposure and HLA in healthy donors. Primers included in the PCR were 60 Vbeta and 13 Jbeta primers. Sequencing was performed with immunoSEQ multiplex PCR; in TCRdb, only in-frame clones are kept and a portion is missing. The sample has roughly 57,000 clones. Sequenced: PBMCs. These receptors originate from a man aged 18 to 35 in good health and CMV-seropositive.

The V gene is TRBV27, the J gene TRBJ1-6; 7 bases line up with TRBD1. CDR1 and CDR2 (germline): MNHEY, SMNVEV (reference sequence). Trimming took 5 bases from V and 7 from J; bases not matched to a gene: 11. The CDR3 has 16 amino acids. Here the CDR3 DNA reads TGTGCCAGCAGTCAATCATCCGGGACAGCCAATTCACCCCTCCACTTT. Protein product: CASSQSSGTANSPLHF.

The rearrangement joins TRBV2 to TRBJ2-2, with 7 nucleotides matching TRBD1. V lost 5 bases, J lost 1 base, and 7 bases stayed unmatched. The V gene's germline CDR1 is SNHLY and CDR2 FYNNEI. This CDR3 region has 16 residues. CDR3 protein: CASSQHGQVNTGELFF. In DNA form, the CDR3 reads TGTGCCAGCAGTCAACACGGACAGGTGAACACCGGGGAGCTGTTTTTT.

CDR3 protein: CASSLLRGQETQYF. The DNA for the CDR3 is TGTGCCAGCAGTTTACTAAGGGGGCAAGAGACCCAGTACTTC. The J gene is TRBJ2-5, the V gene TRBV27; D possibly corresponds to TRBD1 (6 bases). Germline CDR1 and CDR2: MNHEY and SMNVEV (reference sequence). V lost 2 bases and J lost 2, with 9 bases in between. This CDR3 has 14 amino acids.